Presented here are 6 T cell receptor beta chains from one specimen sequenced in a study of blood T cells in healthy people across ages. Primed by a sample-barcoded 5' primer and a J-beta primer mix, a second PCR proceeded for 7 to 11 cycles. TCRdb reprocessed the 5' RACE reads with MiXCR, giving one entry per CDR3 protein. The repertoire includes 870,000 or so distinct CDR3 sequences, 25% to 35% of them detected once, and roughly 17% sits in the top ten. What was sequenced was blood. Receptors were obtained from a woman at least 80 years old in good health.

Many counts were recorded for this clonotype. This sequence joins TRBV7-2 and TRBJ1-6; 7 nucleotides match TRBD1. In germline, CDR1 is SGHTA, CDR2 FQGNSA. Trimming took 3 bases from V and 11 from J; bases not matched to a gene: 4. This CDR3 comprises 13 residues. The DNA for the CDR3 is TGTGCCAGCAGCTTGAACAGGGGTCCACCCCTCCACTTT. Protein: CASSLNRGPPLHF.

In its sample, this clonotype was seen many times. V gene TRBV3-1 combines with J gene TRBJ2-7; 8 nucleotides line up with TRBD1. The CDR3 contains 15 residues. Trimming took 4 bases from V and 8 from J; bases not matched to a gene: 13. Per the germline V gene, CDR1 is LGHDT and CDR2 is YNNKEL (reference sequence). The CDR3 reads CASSPTIGQGHKQYF. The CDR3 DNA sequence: TGTGCCAGCAGCCCTACTATCGGACAGGGCCACAAGCAGTACTTC.

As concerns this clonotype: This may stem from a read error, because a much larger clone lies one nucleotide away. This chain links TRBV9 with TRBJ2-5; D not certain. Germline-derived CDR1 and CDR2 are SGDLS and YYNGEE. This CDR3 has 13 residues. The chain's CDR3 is CASSVRSQVTQYF. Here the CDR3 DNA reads TGTGCCAGCAGCGTAAGGAGTCAAGTGACCCAGTACTTC.

The CDR3 coding sequence is TGTGCCAGCAGCCATCAATCGAACACTGAAGCTTTCTTT. As protein: CASSHQSNTEAFF. The genes are TRBV3-1 and TRBJ1-1; D is unresolved. Trimming stripped 3 bases from V and 1 base from J, with 6 bases between. Germline-derived CDR1 and CDR2 are LGHDT and YNNKEL (reference sequence). The CDR3 consists of 13 residues.

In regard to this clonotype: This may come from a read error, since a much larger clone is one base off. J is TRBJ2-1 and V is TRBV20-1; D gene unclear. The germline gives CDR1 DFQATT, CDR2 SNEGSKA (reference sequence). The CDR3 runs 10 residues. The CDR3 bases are TGCAGTGCCTCAGACAATGGGCAGTTCTTC. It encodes CSASDNGQFF.

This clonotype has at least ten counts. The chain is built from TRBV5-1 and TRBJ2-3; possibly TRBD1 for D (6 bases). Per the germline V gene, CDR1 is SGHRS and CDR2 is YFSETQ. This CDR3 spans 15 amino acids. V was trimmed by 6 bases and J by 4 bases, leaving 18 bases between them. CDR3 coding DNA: TGCGCCAGCACCCCCCAGGGGCCACCGCCAGATACGCAGTATTTT. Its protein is CASTPQGPPPDTQYF.